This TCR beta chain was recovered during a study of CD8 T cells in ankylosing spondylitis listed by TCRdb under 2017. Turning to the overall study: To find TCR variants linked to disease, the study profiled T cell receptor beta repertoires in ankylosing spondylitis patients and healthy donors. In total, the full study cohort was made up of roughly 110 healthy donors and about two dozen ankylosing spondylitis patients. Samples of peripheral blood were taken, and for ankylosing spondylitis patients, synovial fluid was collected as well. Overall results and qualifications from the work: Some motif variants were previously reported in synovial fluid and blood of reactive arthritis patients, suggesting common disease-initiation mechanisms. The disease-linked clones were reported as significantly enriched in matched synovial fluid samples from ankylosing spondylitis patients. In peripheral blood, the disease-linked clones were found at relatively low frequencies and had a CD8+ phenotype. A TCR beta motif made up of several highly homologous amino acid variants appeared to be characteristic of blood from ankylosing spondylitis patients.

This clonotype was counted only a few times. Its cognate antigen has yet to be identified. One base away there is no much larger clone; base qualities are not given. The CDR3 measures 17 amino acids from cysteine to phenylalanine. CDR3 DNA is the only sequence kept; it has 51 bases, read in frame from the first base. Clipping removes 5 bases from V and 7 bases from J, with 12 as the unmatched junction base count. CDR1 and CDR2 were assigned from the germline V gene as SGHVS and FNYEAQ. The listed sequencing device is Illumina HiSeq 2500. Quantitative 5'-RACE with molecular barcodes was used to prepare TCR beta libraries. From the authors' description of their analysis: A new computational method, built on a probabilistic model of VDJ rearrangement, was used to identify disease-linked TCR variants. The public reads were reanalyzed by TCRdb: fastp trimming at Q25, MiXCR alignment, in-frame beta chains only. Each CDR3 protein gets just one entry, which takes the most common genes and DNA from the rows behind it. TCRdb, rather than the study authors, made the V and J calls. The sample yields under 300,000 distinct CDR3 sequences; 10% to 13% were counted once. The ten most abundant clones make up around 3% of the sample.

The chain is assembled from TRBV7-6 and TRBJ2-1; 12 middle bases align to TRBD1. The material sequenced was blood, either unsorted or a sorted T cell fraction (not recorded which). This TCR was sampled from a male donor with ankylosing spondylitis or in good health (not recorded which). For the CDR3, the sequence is CASSPSPGQGAGNEQFF. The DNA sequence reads TGTGCCAGCAGCCCTAGCCCGGGACAGGGGGCCGGGAATGAGCAGTTCTTC.